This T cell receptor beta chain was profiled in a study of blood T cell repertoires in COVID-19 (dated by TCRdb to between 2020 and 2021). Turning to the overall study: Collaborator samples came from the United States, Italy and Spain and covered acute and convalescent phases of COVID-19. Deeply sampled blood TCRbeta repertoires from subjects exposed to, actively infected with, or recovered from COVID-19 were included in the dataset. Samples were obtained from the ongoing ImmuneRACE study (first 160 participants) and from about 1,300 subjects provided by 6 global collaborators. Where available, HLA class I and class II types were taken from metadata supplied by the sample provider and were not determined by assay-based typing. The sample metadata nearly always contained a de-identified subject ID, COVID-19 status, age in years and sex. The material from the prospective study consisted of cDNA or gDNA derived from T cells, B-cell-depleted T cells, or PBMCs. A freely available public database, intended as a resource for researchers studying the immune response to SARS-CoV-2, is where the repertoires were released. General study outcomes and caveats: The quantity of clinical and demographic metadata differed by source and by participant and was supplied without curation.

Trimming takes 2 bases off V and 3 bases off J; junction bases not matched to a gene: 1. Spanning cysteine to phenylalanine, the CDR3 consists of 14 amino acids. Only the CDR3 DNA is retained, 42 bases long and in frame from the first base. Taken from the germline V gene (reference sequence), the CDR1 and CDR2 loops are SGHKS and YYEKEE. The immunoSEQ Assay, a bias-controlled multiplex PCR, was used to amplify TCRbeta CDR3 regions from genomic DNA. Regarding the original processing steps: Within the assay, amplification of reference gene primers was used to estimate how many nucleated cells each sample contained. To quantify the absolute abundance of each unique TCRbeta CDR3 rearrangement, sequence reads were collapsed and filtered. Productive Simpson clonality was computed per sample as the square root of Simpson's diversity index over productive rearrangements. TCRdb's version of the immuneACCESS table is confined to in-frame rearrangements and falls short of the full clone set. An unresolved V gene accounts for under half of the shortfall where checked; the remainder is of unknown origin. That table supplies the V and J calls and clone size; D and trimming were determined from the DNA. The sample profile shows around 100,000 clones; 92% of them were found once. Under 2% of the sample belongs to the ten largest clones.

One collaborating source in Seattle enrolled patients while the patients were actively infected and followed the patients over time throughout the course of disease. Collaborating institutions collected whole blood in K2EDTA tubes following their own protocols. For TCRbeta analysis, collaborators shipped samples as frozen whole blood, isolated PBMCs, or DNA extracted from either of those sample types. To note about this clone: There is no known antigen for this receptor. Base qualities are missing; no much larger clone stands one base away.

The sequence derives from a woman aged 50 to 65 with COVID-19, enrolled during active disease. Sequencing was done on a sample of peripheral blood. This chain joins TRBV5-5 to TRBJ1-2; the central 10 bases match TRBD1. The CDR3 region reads CASSLGQGDYGYTF. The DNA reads TGTGCCAGCAGCTTAGGACAGGGGGACTATGGCTACACCTTC.